Each of the 13 T cell receptor beta chains below was sequenced from the same sample in a study of identical twins. MiXCR was run by TCRdb on the 5' RACE reads, yielding one entry per CDR3 protein. The sample records about 240,000 distinct CDR3 sequences, roughly a tenth being singletons. The sequenced material came from memory T cells sorted from blood. Receptors were obtained from a man aged 45-65 years in good health.

In its sample, this clonotype was seen once. This sequence joins TRBV6-1 and TRBJ1-5, with D perhaps TRBD1 (5 bases). V was pared by 6 bases and J by 1 base, with 13 bases between. CDR1 is MNHNS, CDR2 SASEGT, per germline. This CDR3 contains 15 residues. The CDR3 sequence: CASSQAGLSNQPQHF. DNA for the CDR3: TGTGCCAGCAGCCAAGCAGGGTTAAGCAATCAGCCCCAGCATTTT.

This sequence joins TRBV20-1 and TRBJ2-1; the match to TRBD2 covers 10 bases. CDR1 and CDR2 (germline): DFQATT, SNEGSKA (reference sequence). The CDR3 is made up of 17 amino acids. The V and J ends lost 1 base and 8 bases, in that order; junction bases with no gene match: 14. Written as DNA, the CDR3 is TGCAGTGCTAGAGGATTTAGAAGCGGGGGGGCCATGGATGAGCAGTTCTTC. Amino acids: CSARGFRSGGAMDEQFF.

Notes on this clonotype: It may be a read error: a sequence one base away is much more abundant. The rearrangement links TRBV2 to TRBJ1-2; possibly TRBD1 for D (5 bases). From germline, CDR1 is SNHLY and CDR2 FYNNEI. The CDR3 has 11 amino acids. The CDR3 sequence: CASNPVQGYSF. CDR3 DNA: TGTGCCAGCAACCCAGTCCAGGGCTACTCCTTC.

This clonotype was detected ten times or more. The genes are TRBV20-1 and TRBJ2-1; D is possibly TRBD1 or TRBD2 (5 bases each). V was cut by 0 bases and J by 6 bases, with 9 bases left in between. The CDR3 is 13 amino acids. Germline V gene data show CDR1 as DFQATT and CDR2 as SNEGSKA (reference sequence). The CDR3 sequence: CSARDGDPNEQFF. The CDR3 DNA reads as TGCAGTGCTAGAGATGGGGACCCCAATGAGCAGTTCTTC.

At least ten counts were recorded for this clonotype. V usage is TRBV10-3 and J usage is TRBJ1-5; a possible D gene is TRBD1 (6 bases). The length of the CDR3 is 15 residues. Trimming shortened V by 3 bases and J by 1 base, and 10 bases separated the two germline ends. Germline CDR1 reads ENHRY; CDR2 reads SYGVKD. Here the CDR3 DNA reads TGTGCCATCAGTGAAACAGGGCAGAGCAATCAGCCCCAGCATTTT. Amino acids: CAISETGQSNQPQHF.

The J gene is TRBJ1-2, the V gene TRBV28, with D perhaps matching TRBD1 (6 bases). V lost 5 bases and J 10 bases, leaving 17 bases between the germline ends. Germline CDR1 is MDHEN and CDR2 is SYDVKM. The CDR3 sequence is 13 residues long. In DNA form, the CDR3 reads TGTGCCAGCAGTGGCAGGGGAATCCGCGACTACACCTTC. This codes for CASSGRGIRDYTF.

There are a few counts of this clonotype. V gene TRBV20-1 combines with J gene TRBJ1-2; weak D call: TRBD1 (5 bases). The germline CDR1 and CDR2 sequences are DFQATT and SNEGSKA (reference sequence). The CDR3 is 15 residues long. V was shortened by 3 bases and J by 5 bases, with 19 bases between the two germline ends. The DNA for the CDR3 is TGCAGTGCTAGGAGCCCACTCCAGGGTGGATATGGCTACACCTTC. Protein product: CSARSPLQGGYGYTF.

This clonotype was counted ten times or more. The chain has TRBV5-1 and TRBJ2-7; a weak D match, TRBD2 (5 bases). The CDR3 has 14 residues. The V end lost 4 bases, the J end lost 3 bases, and 14 bases lay between the germline ends. Germline V CDR1 and CDR2: SGHRS, YFSETQ. The CDR3 coding sequence is TGCGCCAGCAGCCTCTGGGTCGGGGACTACGAGCAGTACTTC. The encoded protein is CASSLWVGDYEQYF.

Many counts were recorded for this clonotype. The chain uses TRBV7-2 and TRBJ1-2; D is unresolved. Germline-derived CDR1 and CDR2 are SGHTA and FQGNSA. The CDR3 loop spans 13 amino acids. With 6 bases removed from V and 2 bases from J, the gap between germline ends came to 10 bases. CDR3 region: CASRVDRNYGYTF. The CDR3 DNA follows: TGTGCCAGCAGGGTAGACCGGAACTATGGCTACACCTTC. The full variable domain, in which reference TRBV7-2 and TRBJ1-2 provide the parts outside the CDR3, is GAGVSQSPSNKVTEKGKDVELRCDPISGHTALYWYRQSLGQGLEFLIYFQGNSAPDKSGLPSDRFSAERTGGSVSTLTIQRTQQEDSAVYLCASRVDRNYGYTFGSGTRLTVV.

This clonotype was recorded many times. This sequence joins TRBV5-1 and TRBJ2-3; D unresolved. Per germline, CDR1 SGHRS and CDR2 YFSETQ. The CDR3 covers 13 residues. V shed 5 bases and J shed 2 bases, with 9 bases lying between them. CDR3: CASRDLYTDTQYF. The CDR3 nucleotides are TGCGCCAGCAGGGACCTTTACACAGATACGCAGTATTTT.

The chain has TRBV7-9 and TRBJ1-1; the D is unclear. V gave up 5 bases and J gave up 1 base, with 14 bases separating them. Germline lookup yields CDR1 SEHNR and CDR2 FQNEAQ (reference sequence). CDR3 length: 15 amino acids. The CDR3 spells CASSPSGAWNTEAFF. The CDR3 coding sequence is TGTGCCAGCAGCCCGTCGGGCGCCTGGAACACTGAAGCTTTCTTT.

This clonotype was seen a few times. This chain connects TRBV7-6 to TRBJ2-7; 7 bases are a match to TRBD1. CDR1 is SGHVS, CDR2 FNYEAQ, per germline. This CDR3 is built from 14 residues. Losses at the gene ends were 3 bases for V and 3 bases for J; bases not matched to a gene: 5. DNA for the CDR3: TGTGCCAGCAGCTTTCGACAGGGTGGCTACGAGCAGTACTTC. Translation gives CASSFRQGGYEQYF. Complete variable domain (other parts from reference TRBV7-6 and TRBJ2-7): GAGVSQSPRYKVTKRGQDVALRCDPISGHVSLYWYRQALGQGPEFLTYFNYEAQQDKSGLPNDRFSAERPEGSISTLTIQRTEQRDSAMYRCASSFRQGGYEQYFGPGTRLTVT.

This clonotype occurred a few times. V is TRBV12-3 or TRBV12-4 and J is TRBJ2-2, with D perhaps being TRBD1 or TRBD2 (5 bases each). CDR3 size: 14 residues. V lost 4 bases to trimming and J lost 7 bases, with 13 bases between them. CDR3 sequence (DNA): TGTGCCAGCAGTTCGACGGGGCCTGTCGGGGAGCTGTTTTTT. As protein: CASSSTGPVGELFF.